The 4 T cell receptor beta chains given below trace back to one sample, sequenced in a study of blood T cell repertoires in COVID-19. TCRdb's table, derived via immunoSEQ multiplex PCR, lists solely in-frame clones and lacks some. Of fewer than 150,000 clones in the sample, 88% were seen once. Sample: peripheral blood. These receptors were collected from a human donor in a cohort sampled during active COVID-19.

This sequence joins TRBV5-5 and TRBJ2-7; 11 bases map to TRBD1. Trimming at V came to 1 base and at J to 9 bases, leaving 6 bases not matched to a gene. Germline CDR1 is SGHKS and CDR2 is YYEKEE (reference sequence). The CDR3 runs 14 residues. CDR3 DNA sequence: TGTGCCAGCAGCTTGAGTTGGACAGGGGGCTGGCAGTACTTC. Translation: CASSLSWTGGWQYF.

In DNA form, the CDR3 reads TGTGCCAGCAGCCTAGGGACAGGGGACGGCTACACCTTC. Protein product: CASSLGTGDGYTF. The chain couples TRBV7-9 to TRBJ1-2; TRBD1 agrees at 10 bases. The junction had 5 bases not matched to a gene; V was cut back by 5 bases and J by 8 bases. This CDR3 comprises 13 residues. Looked up from germline, CDR1 is SEHNR and CDR2 is FQNEAQ (reference sequence). Looking up the rest from reference TRBV7-9 and TRBJ1-2 gives the full variable domain: DTGVSQNPRHKITKRGQNVTFRCDPISEHNRLYWYRQTLGQGPEFLTYFQNEAQLEKSRLLSDRFSAERPKGSFSTLEIQRTEQGDSAMYLCASSLGTGDGYTFGSGTRLTVV.

The CDR3 here is CATSMRSGEYEQYF. CDR3 DNA: TGTGCCACCAGCATGCGGAGCGGGGAATACGAGCAGTACTTC. This chain connects TRBV15 to TRBJ2-7, with TRBD2 identical over 7 bases. The CDR3 has 14 residues. After removal of 4 bases from V and 4 bases from J, the junction contained 7 bases not matched to a gene. Germline V CDR1 and CDR2: LNHNV, YYDKDF (reference sequence).

The chain has TRBV7-6 and TRBJ2-1, with 8 nucleotides matching TRBD2. V gave up 5 bases and J gave up 8 bases; unmatched junction bases: 14. Germline V CDR1 and CDR2: SGHVS, FNYEAQ. The length of the CDR3 is 16 residues. Here the CDR3 reads CASSPPGGALGDEQFF. CDR3 nucleotides: TGTGCCAGCAGCCCCCCGGGGGGGGCCCTTGGGGATGAGCAGTTCTTC.